This T cell receptor beta chain came from a study of shared T cell receptors in the human thymus. Trimming shortened V by 0 bases and J by 5 bases, and 18 bases separated the two germline ends. The CDR3 runs to 16 residues. Germline loops: CDR1 SGDLS, CDR2 YYNGEE. TCRdb keeps only in-frame clones here, not all; method: immunoSEQ multiplex PCR. The table has hundreds of thousands of clones, around 87% seen once. The sample was also reused in another study, on human thymus T cells. That study adds: Resected material from corrective heart surgery provided the thymus tissue analysed.

The specimen was thymocytes. J is TRBJ2-7 and V is TRBV9; tentatively, D is TRBD2 (6 bases). The source of this sequence is a boy under two years old with a congenital heart defect. The CDR3 spells CASSVERRAGFHEQYF. The CDR3 region has the DNA TGTGCCAGCAGCGTAGAACGGCGGGCGGGGTTCCACGAGCAGTACTTC.